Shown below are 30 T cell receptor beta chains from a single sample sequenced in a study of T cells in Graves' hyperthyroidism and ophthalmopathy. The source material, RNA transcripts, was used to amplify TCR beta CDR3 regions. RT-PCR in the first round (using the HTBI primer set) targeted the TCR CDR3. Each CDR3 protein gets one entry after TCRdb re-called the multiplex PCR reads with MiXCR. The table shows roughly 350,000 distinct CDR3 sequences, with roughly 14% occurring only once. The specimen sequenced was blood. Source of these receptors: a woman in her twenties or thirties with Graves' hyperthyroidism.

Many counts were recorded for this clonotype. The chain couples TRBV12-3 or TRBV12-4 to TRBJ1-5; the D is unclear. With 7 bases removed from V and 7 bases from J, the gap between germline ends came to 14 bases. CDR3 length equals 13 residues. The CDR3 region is CASTRGDGQPQHF. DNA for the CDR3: TGTGCCAGCACCCGTGGGGATGGCCAGCCCCAGCATTTT.

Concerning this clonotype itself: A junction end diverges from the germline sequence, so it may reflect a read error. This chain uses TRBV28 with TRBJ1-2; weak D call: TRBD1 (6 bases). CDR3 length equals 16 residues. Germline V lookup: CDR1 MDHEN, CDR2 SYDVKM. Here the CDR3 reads CASSFPFGQKRYGYIF. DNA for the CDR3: TGTGCCAGCAGTTTCCCCTTTGGACAGAAACGTTATGGCTACATCTTC.

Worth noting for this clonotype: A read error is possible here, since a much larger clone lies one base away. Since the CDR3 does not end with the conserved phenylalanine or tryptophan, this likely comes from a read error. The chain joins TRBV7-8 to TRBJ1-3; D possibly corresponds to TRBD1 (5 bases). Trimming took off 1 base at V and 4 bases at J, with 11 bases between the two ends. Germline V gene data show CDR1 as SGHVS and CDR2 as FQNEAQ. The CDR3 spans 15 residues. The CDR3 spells CASSLDTGGGNTIYY. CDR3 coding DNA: TGTGCCAGCAGCTTAGACACCGGGGGGGGAAACACCATATATTAT.

CDR3 DNA: TGTGCCAGCAGAGTCTGGGCTGGGGATACGCAGTATTTT. Translation gives CASRVWAGDTQYF. This sequence joins TRBV5-6 and TRBJ2-3, with unresolved D. The ends were cut back, 5 bases at V and 6 bases at J, with 13 bases in the middle. CDR3 length equals 13 residues. The germline CDR1 and CDR2 sequences are SGHDT and YYEEEE.

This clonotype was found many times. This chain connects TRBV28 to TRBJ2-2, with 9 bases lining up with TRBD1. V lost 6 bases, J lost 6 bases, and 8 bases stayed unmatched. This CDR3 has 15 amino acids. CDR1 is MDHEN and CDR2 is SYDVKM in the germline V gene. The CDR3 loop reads CASRKTGGSSGELFF. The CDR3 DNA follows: TGTGCCAGCAGAAAAACAGGGGGCTCTTCCGGGGAGCTGTTTTTT.

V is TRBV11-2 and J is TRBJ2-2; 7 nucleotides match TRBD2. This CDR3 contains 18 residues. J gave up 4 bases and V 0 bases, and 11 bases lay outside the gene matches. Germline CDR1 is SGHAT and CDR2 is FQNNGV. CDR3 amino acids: CASSLDLTGGGSTGELFF. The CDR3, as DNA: TGTGCCAGCAGCTTAGATCTGACCGGCGGCGGGAGCACCGGGGAGCTGTTTTTT.

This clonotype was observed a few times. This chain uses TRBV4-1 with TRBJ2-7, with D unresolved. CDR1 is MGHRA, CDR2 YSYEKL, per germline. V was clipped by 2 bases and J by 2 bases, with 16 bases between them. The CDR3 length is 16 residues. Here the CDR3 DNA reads TGCGCCAGCAGCCAAAGCCCCAGAAGATCGACCTACGAGCAGTACTTC. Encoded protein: CASSQSPRRSTYEQYF.

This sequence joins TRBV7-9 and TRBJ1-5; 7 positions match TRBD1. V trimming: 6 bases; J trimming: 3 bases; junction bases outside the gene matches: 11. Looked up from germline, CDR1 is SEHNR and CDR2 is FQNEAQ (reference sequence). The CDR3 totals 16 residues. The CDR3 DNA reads TGTGCCAGCAGTCCCTCCGGGACAGTCCCCAATCAGCCCCAGCATTTT. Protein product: CASSPSGTVPNQPQHF.

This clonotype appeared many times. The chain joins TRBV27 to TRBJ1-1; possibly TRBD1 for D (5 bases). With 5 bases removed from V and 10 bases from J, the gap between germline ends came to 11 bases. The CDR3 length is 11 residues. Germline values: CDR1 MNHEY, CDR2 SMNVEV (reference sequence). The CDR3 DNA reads TGTGCCAGCAGTAGGCGGGGGTTAGCTTTCTTT. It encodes CASSRRGLAFF.

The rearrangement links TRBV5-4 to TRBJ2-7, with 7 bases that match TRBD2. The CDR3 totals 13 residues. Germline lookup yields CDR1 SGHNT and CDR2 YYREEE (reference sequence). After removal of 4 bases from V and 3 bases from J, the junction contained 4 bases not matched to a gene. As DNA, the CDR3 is TGTGCCAGCAGCGGGGGGGGTGGCTACGAGCAGTACTTC. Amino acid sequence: CASSGGGGYEQYF.

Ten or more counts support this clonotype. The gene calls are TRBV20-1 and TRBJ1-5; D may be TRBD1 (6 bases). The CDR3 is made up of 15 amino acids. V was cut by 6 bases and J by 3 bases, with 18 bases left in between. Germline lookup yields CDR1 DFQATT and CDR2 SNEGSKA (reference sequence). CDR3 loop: CSASTGTSNNQPQHF. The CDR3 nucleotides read TGCAGTGCGAGCACCGGGACATCTAACAATCAGCCCCAGCATTTT.

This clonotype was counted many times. CDR3 protein: CAWSGDRRYQPQHF. CDR3 nucleotide sequence: TGTGCCTGGAGTGGTGACAGGCGATATCAGCCCCAGCATTTT. The J gene is TRBJ1-5, the V gene TRBV30, with D possibly being TRBD1 (6 bases). Germline V gives CDR1 GTSNPN, CDR2 SVGIG (reference sequence). Trimming took 1 base from V and 5 from J, leaving 12 bases between them. CDR3 size: 14 residues.

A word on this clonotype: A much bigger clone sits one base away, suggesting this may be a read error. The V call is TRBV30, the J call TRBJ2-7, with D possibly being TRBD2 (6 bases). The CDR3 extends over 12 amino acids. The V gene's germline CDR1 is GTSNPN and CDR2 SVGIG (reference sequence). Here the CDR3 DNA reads TGTGTCTGGAGTCGGAGGGCTACCGAGCAGTACTTC. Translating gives CVWSRRATEQYF.

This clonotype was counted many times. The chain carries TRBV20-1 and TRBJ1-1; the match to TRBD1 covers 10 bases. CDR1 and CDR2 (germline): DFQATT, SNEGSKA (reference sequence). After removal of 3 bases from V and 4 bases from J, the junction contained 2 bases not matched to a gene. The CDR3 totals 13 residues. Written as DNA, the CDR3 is TGCAGTGCTAGTAGGACAGGGGGCACTGAAGCTTTCTTT. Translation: CSASRTGGTEAFF.

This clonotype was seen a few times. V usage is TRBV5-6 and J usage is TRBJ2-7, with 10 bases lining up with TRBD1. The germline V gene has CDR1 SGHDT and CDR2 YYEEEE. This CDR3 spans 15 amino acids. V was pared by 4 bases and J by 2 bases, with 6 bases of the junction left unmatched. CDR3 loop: CASSPAGTGAYEQYF. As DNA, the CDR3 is TGTGCCAGCAGCCCGGCCGGGACAGGGGCCTACGAGCAGTACTTC.

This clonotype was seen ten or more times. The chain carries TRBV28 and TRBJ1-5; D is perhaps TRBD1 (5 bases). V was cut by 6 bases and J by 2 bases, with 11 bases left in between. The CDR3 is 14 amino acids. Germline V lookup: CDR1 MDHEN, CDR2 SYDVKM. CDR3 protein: CASSGTGGNQPQHF. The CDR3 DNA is TGTGCCAGCAGCGGGACCGGGGGCAATCAGCCCCAGCATTTT.

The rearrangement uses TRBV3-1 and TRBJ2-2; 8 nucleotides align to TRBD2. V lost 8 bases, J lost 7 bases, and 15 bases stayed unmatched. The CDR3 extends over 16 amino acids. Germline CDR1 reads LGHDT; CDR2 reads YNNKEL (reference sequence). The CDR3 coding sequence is TGTGCCAGCGGAGAGGCAGAGCGGGAGAAGGGCGGGGAGCTGTTTTTT. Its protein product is CASGEAEREKGGELFF.

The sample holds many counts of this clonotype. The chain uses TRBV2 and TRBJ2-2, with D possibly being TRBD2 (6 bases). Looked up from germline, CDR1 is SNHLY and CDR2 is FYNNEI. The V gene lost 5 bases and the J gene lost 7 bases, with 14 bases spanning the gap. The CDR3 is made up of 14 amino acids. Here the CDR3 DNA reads TGTGCCAGCAGTCTCAATCCGACTAGCGGGGAGCTGTTTTTT. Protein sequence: CASSLNPTSGELFF.

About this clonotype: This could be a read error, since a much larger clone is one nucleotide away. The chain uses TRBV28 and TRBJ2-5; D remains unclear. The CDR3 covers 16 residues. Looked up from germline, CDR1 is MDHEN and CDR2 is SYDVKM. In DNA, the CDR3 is TGTGCCAGCAGTTTAATGTATTTAGGAGACCAAGGGACCCAGTACTTC. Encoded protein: CASSLMYLGDQGTQYF.

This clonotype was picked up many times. CDR3 region: CASSGSRLNTEAFF. The CDR3 DNA reads as TGCGCCAGCAGTGGGTCGAGGTTGAACACTGAAGCTTTCTTT. V is TRBV10-1 and J is TRBJ1-1; D is ambiguous. The CDR3 is made up of 14 amino acids. V was clipped by 4 bases and J by 0 bases, with 9 bases between them. Germline CDR1 and CDR2: WNHNN and SYGVQD (reference sequence).

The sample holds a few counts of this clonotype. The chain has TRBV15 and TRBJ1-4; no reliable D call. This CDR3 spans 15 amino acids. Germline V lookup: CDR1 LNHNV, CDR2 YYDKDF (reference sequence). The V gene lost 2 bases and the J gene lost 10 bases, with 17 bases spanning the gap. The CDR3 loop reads CATSRPSVGSGKLFF. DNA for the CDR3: TGTGCCACCAGCAGACCTTCCGTGGGTTCAGGAAAACTGTTTTTT.

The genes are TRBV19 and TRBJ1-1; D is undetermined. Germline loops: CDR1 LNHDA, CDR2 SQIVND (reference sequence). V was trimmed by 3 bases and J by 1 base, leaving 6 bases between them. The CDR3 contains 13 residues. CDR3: CASSIKPNTEAFF. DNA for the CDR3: TGTGCCAGTAGTATTAAACCGAACACTGAAGCTTTCTTT.

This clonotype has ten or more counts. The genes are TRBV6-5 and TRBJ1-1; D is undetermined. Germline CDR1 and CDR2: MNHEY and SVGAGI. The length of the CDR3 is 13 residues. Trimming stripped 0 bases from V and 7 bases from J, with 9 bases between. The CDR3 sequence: CASSYSSESEAFF. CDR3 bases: TGTGCCAGCAGTTACTCTTCGGAGAGTGAAGCTTTCTTT.

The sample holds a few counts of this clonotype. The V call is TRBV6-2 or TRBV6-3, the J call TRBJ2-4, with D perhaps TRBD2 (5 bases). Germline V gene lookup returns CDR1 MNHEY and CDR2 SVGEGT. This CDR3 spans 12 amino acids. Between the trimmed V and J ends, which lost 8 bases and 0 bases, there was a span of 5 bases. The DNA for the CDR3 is TGTGCCAGCCGGGGAGCCAAAAACATTCAGTACTTC. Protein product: CASRGAKNIQYF.

The CDR3 DNA reads as TGTGCCTGGAGCCCCGGGCGGCGACTTTCCTACAATGAGCAGTTCTTC. It specifies CAWSPGRRLSYNEQFF. The chain employs TRBV30 and TRBJ2-1; D is unclear. The germline V gene encodes CDR1 GTSNPN and CDR2 SVGIG (reference sequence). Trimming stripped 3 bases from V and 1 base from J, with 16 bases between. The CDR3 is made up of 16 amino acids. The whole variable domain, filled in from reference TRBV30 and TRBJ2-1, reads SQTIHQWPATLVQPVGSPLSLECTVEGTSNPNLYWYRQAAGRGLQLLFYSVGIGQISSEVPQNLSASRPQDRQFILSSKKLLLSDSGFYLCAWSPGRRLSYNEQFFGPGTRLTVL.

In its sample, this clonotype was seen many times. CDR3 protein: CATSRGSYNEQFF. The DNA for the CDR3 is TGTGCCACCAGCAGAGGTAGTTACAATGAGCAGTTCTTC. The rearrangement joins TRBV15 to TRBJ2-1; D gene ambiguous. V lost 1 base and J 4 bases, leaving 5 bases between the germline ends. The CDR3 contains 13 residues. Germline assignment: CDR1 LNHNV and CDR2 YYDKDF (reference sequence).

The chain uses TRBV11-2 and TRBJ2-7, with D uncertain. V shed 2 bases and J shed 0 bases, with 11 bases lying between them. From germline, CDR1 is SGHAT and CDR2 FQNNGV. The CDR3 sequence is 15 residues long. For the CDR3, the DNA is TGTGCCAGCAGCTTATTTCGGGCGCCCTCCTACGAGCAGTACTTC. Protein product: CASSLFRAPSYEQYF.

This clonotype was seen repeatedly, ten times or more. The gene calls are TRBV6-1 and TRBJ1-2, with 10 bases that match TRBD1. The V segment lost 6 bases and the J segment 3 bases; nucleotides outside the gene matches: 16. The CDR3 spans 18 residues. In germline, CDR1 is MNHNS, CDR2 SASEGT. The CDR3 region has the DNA TGTGCCAGCAGCCAAAGAGGGGGGACAGGGGCAGTTTACTATGGCTACACCTTC. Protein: CASSQRGGTGAVYYGYTF.

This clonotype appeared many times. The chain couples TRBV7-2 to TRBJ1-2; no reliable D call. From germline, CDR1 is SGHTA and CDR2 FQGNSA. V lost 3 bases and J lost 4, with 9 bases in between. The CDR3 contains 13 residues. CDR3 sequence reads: CASSFAVGYGYTF. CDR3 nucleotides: TGTGCCAGCAGCTTCGCTGTCGGCTATGGCTACACCTTC.

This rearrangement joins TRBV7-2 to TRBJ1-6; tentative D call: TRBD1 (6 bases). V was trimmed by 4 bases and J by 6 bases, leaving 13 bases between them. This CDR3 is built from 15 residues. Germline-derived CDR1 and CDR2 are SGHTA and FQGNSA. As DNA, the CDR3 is TGTGCCAGCAGCTCTACAGGGTTTGGTAATTCACCCCTCCACTTT. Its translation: CASSSTGFGNSPLHF.